The rows below give T cell receptor beta chains drawn from one sample of a study of OX40 agonist ivuxolimab in advanced cancers. Libraries were prepared by immunoSEQ multiplex PCR; TCRdb keeps only in-frame clonotypes and omits some of them. The sample yields roughly 72,000 clones, roughly 80% seen once. Sequences were derived from CD4+ or CD8+ T cells sorted from blood, sampled in a trial of the OX40 agonist ivuxolimab. The receptors were sampled from an adult with an advanced solid tumor such as melanoma, head and neck, liver or kidney cancer. Both conserved end residues are part of each CDR3. D genes are given only for firm matches. Expanded clones are given a class, and other clones once, few, many or no size at all.

d_gene | abundance | j_gene | v_gene | CDR3aa | CDR3nt
TRBD1 | once | TRBJ1-2 | TRBV14 | CASSQDSRGRGYTF | TGTGCCAGCAGCCAAGATAGCAGGGGGCGAGGCTACACCTTC
TRBD2 | . | TRBJ2-1 | TRBV6-5 | CASSNRAGGPHEQFF | TGTGCCAGCAGTAATCGGGCGGGAGGCCCTCATGAGCAGTTCTTC
. | . | TRBJ1-1 | TRBV6-6 | CASSKAPQGVGTEAFF | TGTGCCAGCAGTAAGGCCCCCCAAGGGGTTGGCACTGAAGCTTTCTTT
. | . | TRBJ2-3 | TRBV19 | CASSIDADTQYF | TGTGCCAGTAGTATAGACGCAGATACGCAGTATTTT
. | once | TRBJ2-2 | TRBV4-1 | CASSQGGQVTGELFF | TGCGCCAGCAGCCAAGGGGGGCAGGTCACCGGGGAGCTGTTTTTT
TRBD2 | . | TRBJ2-5 | TRBV11-2 | CASSLLIAGGQETQYF | TGTGCCAGCAGCCTACTCATAGCGGGGGGACAAGAGACCCAGTACTTC
. | . | TRBJ1-4 | TRBV6-6 | CASSYSRARGEKLFF | TGTGCCAGCAGTTACTCTCGGGCGCGAGGTGAAAAACTGTTTTTT
TRBD1 | . | TRBJ1-1 | TRBV6-1 | CASSRDRGLNTEAFF | TGTGCCAGCAGCCGGGACAGGGGATTGAACACTGAAGCTTTCTTT
TRBD2 | . | TRBJ2-7 | TRBV7-9 | CASSLATSGRGYEQYF | TGTGCCAGCAGCTTAGCGACTAGCGGGAGAGGCTACGAGCAGTACTTC
TRBD1 | . | TRBJ1-1 | TRBV5-1 | CASSFSQGAAEAFF | TGCGCCAGCAGCTTTTCCCAGGGGGCGGCTGAAGCTTTCTTT
. | . | TRBJ2-7 | TRBV4-1 | CASSLGTEGEQYF | TGCGCCAGCAGCCTAGGGACTGAGGGCGAGCAGTACTTC
. | . | TRBJ1-2 | TRBV29-1 | CSVAKDGYYGYTF | TGCAGCGTTGCAAAGGACGGATACTATGGCTACACCTTC
TRBD1 | once | TRBJ1-5 | TRBV7-2 | CASSPTGDNQPQHF | TGTGCCAGCAGTCCAACAGGGGACAATCAGCCCCAGCATTTT
TRBD1 | many | TRBJ2-7 | TRBV7-8 | CASSPHRGPSYEQYF | TGTGCCAGCAGCCCCCACAGGGGCCCCTCCTACGAGCAGTACTTC
. | . | TRBJ2-7 | TRBV5-6 | CASSPTGTYEQYF | TGTGCCAGCAGCCCGACAGGAACCTACGAGCAGTACTTC
TRBD2 | . | TRBJ2-5 | TRBV29-1 | CSVGFWREGETQYF | TGCAGCGTTGGATTTTGGCGGGAGGGGGAGACCCAGTACTTC
. | . | TRBJ2-2 | TRBV7-2 | CASSQRRSTGELFF | TGTGCCAGCAGCCAAAGGCGGTCCACCGGGGAGCTGTTTTTT
TRBD1 | . | TRBJ1-5 | TRBV28 | CASSLIGGLRQPQHF | TGTGCCAGCAGCCTCATAGGGGGCCTGAGACAGCCCCAGCATTTT
. | . | TRBJ2-1 | TRBV2 | CASRYYNEQFF | TGTGCCAGCAGGTACTACAATGAGCAGTTCTTC
TRBD2 | . | TRBJ2-1 | TRBV7-9 | CASSPRGASGGVNEQFF | TGTGCCAGCAGCCCCCGGGGGGCTAGCGGGGGAGTCAATGAGCAGTTCTTC
TRBD1 | . | TRBJ2-2 | TRBV7-3 | CASSLSRDRLLGAGELFF | TGTGCCAGCAGCTTGTCCCGGGACAGGCTCCTAGGGGCCGGGGAGCTGTTTTTT
. | . | TRBJ1-4 | TRBV18 | CASSPRENEKLFF | TGTGCCAGCTCACCAAGGGAGAATGAAAAACTGTTTTTT
. | . | TRBJ2-3 | TRBV5-1 | CASSRRGLSTDTQYF | TGCGCCAGCAGCCGGAGGGGCTTGAGCACAGATACGCAGTATTTT
. | once | TRBJ2-7 | TRBV7-9 | CASSSWTAYEQYF | TGTGCCAGCAGCTCCTGGACAGCCTACGAGCAGTACTTC
. | . | TRBJ2-7 | TRBV6-6 | CASRTGTEAYEQYF | TGTGCCAGCAGAACCGGGACCGAAGCCTACGAGCAGTACTTC
TRBD2 | . | TRBJ2-7 | TRBV5-1 | CASSLTPGGTSGTYEQYF | TGCGCCAGCAGCTTGACTCCAGGCGGGACTAGCGGTACCTACGAGCAGTACTTC
. | . | TRBJ1-1 | TRBV29-1 | CSVEILGGQYTEAFF | TGCAGCGTTGAAATTTTGGGGGGTCAGTACACTGAAGCTTTCTTT
. | . | TRBJ1-1 | TRBV6-1 | CASSEVAGQGLGAFF | TGTGCCAGCAGTGAAGTGGCAGGGCAGGGCTTGGGGGCTTTCTTT